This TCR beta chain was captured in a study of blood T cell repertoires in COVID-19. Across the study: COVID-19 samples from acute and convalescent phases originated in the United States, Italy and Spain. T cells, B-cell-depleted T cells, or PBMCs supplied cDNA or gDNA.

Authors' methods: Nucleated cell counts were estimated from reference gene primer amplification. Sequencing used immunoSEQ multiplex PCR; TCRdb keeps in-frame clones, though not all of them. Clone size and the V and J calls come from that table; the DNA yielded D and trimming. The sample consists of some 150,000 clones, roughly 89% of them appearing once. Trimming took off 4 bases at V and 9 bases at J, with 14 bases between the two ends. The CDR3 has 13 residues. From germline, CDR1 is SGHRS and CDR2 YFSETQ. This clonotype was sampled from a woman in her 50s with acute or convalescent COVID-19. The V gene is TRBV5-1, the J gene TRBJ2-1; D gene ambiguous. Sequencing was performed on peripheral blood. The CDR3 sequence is CASSLDPSSEQFF. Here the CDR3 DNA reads TGCGCCAGCAGCCTTGACCCCTCTAGTGAGCAGTTCTTC.